This T cell receptor beta chain derives from a study of tumor-infiltrating lymphocytes in primary liver carcinoma. Germline DNA was also extracted, with blood RNA taken from unsorted whole blood. Germline CDR1 and CDR2: SGHDT and YYEEEE. J lost 3 bases, V lost 1 base, and 9 bases had no gene match. The length of the CDR3 is 17 residues. With a constant-region primer, TCR beta cDNA was made from 400 to 550 ng of total RNA. TCR beta libraries came from three nested multiplex PCR rounds using slightly modified ARM-PCR. It was with TRBV1-TRBV30 forward primers and a C-beta reverse primer that the first two PCR rounds were run, at about 9 cycles each. TCRdb fed the multiplex PCR reads into MiXCR, producing one record per CDR3 protein. This table holds 310,000 or so distinct CDR3 sequences, about 50% found once.

The specimen sequenced was peripheral blood. The rearrangement links TRBV5-6 to TRBJ2-2; 7 bases are shared with TRBD2. This clonotype originated in a woman in her 30s with primary liver carcinoma and hepatitis B virus infection. This CDR3 is CASSLQRASGYTGELFF. The CDR3 nucleotides are TGTGCCAGCAGCTTGCAGCGTGCTAGCGGCTACACCGGGGAGCTGTTTTTT.